The sequence of this TCR beta chain was determined in a study of cytomegalovirus exposure and HLA in healthy donors. Study-level findings and limits: A later look showed TCR association rates differing by HLA locus, highest for DRB1 and lowest for HLA-C. TCR beta V- and J-gene trimming was later associated with a missense DCLRE1C variant.

This clone appeared a single time. What it binds is not known. The CDR3 totals 15 residues. Trimming cost V 1 base and J 10 bases, with 17 bases left between them. Germline V gene sequence: CDR1 LNHDA, CDR2 SQIVND (reference sequence). Researchers ran the PCR with 60 Vbeta and 13 Jbeta primers. Assay used: immunoSEQ multiplex PCR; TCRdb lists only in-frame clones, some missing. The table lists around 150,000 clones, 84% of them singletons. This sequence was found in a man between 45 and 60 years old in good health and CMV-seropositive. The sequencing sample was made of PBMCs. The V gene is TRBV19, the J gene TRBJ2-1, with D possibly matching TRBD2 (7 bases). The CDR3 DNA is TGTGCCAGTAGTATAGTAGGGGGAGGGCCGGTGGAGCAGTTCTTC. This translates into CASSIVGGGPVEQFF.